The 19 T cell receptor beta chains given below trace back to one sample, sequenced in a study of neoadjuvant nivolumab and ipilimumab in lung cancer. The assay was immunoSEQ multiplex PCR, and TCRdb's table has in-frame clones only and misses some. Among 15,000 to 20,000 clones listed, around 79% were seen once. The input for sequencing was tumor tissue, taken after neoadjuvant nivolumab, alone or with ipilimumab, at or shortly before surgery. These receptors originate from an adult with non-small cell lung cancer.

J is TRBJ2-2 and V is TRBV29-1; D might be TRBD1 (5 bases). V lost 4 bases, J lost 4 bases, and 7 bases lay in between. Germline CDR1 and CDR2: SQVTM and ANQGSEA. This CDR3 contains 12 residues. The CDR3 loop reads CSVGQTTGELFF. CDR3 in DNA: TGCAGCGTTGGACAGACCACCGGGGAGCTGTTTTTT.

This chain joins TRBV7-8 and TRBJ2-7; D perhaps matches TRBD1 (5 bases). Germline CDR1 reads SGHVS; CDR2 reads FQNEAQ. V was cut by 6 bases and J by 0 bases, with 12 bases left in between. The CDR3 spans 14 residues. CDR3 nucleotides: TGTGCCAGCAGTGCAGGGTTAGGCTCCTACGAGCAGTACTTC. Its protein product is CASSAGLGSYEQYF. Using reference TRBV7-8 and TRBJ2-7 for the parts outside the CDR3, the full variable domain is GAGVSQSPRYKVAKRGQDVALRCDPISGHVSLFWYQQALGQGPEFLTYFQNEAQLDKSGLPSDRFFAERPEGSVSTLKIQRTQQEDSAVYLCASSAGLGSYEQYFGPGTRLTVT.

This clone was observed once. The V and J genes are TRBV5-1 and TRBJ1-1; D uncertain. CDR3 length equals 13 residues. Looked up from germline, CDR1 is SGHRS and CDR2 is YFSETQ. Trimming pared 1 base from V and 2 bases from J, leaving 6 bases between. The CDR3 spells CASSLRFNTEAFF. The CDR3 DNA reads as TGCGCCAGCAGCTTGAGATTTAACACTGAAGCTTTCTTT.

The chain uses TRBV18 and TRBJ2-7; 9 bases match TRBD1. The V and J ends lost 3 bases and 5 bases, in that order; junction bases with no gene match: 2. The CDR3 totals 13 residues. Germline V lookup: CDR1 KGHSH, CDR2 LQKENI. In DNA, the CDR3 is TGTGCCAGCTCACCGGGACAGGGCGACGAGCAGTACTTC. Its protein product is CASSPGQGDEQYF.

In nucleotides, the CDR3 is TGTGCCAGCAGTCCGGGGGGGACAGGAGACAATGAGCAGTTCTTC. Encoded protein: CASSPGGTGDNEQFF. The V call is TRBV7-9, the J call TRBJ2-1; D might be TRBD1 or TRBD2, each matching 8 bases. From germline, CDR1 is SEHNR and CDR2 FQNEAQ (reference sequence). The CDR3 is made up of 15 amino acids. V lost 6 bases, J lost 5 bases, and 17 bases lay in between.

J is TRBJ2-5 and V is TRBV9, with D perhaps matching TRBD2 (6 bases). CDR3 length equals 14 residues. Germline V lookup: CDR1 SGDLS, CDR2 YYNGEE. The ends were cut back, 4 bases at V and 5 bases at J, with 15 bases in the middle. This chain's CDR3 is CASSSGTARETQYF. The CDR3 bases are TGTGCCAGCAGCTCCGGGACTGCCAGGGAGACCCAGTACTTC.

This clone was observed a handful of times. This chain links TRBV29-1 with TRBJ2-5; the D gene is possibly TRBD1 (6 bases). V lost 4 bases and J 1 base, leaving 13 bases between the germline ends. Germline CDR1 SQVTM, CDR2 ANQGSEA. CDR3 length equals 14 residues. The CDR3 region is CSVVQGPLQETQYF. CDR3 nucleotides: TGCAGCGTTGTGCAGGGGCCCCTCCAAGAGACCCAGTACTTC.

The CDR3 reads CASSLGLWGLRVYEQYF. For the CDR3, the DNA is TGTGCCAGCAGCTTGGGTCTGTGGGGCCTGAGGGTCTACGAGCAGTACTTC. The genes are TRBV5-6 and TRBJ2-7; D tentatively reads TRBD1 or TRBD2 (5 bases each). This CDR3 is 17 amino acids long. V was pared by 0 bases and J by 3 bases, with 19 bases between. Per the germline V gene, CDR1 is SGHDT and CDR2 is YYEEEE.

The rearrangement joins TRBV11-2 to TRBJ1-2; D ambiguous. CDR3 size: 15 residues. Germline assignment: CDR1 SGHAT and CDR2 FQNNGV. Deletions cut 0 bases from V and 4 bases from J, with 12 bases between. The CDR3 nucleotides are TGTGCCAGCAGCTTAGATTCACAGACAATCTATGGCTACACCTTC. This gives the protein CASSLDSQTIYGYTF.

The CDR3 sequence: CASKRGTGAAGANVLTF. CDR3 DNA sequence: TGTGCCAGCAAAAGAGGAACAGGAGCTGCTGGGGCCAACGTCCTGACTTTC. This chain links TRBV27 with TRBJ2-6; TRBD1 might be the D (5 bases). With 7 bases removed from V and 2 bases from J, the gap between germline ends came to 18 bases. Looked up from germline, CDR1 is MNHEY and CDR2 is SMNVEV (reference sequence). This CDR3 region has 17 residues.

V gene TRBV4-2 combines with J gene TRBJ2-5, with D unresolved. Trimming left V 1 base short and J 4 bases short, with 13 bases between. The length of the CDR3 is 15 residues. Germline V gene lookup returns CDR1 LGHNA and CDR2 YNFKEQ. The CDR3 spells CASSQGKGLGETQYF. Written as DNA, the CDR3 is TGTGCCAGCAGCCAAGGAAAAGGTTTGGGAGAGACCCAGTACTTC.

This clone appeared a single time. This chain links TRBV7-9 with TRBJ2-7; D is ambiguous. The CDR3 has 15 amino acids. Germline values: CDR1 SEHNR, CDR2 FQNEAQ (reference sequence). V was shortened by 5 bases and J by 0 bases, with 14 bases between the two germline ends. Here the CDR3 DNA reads TGTGCCAGCAGCCCTTTTGCGTCCAGCTCCTACGAGCAGTACTTC. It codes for CASSPFASSSYEQYF.

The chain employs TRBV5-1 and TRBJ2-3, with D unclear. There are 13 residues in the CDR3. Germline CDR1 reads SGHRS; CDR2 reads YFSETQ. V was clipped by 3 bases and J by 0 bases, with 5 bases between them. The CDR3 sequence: CASSSPSTDTQYF. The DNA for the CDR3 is TGCGCCAGCAGCTCCCCTAGCACAGATACGCAGTATTTT.

The CDR3 sequence is CASSQDYLPGAKNIQYF. In nucleotides, the CDR3 is TGCGCCAGCAGCCAAGACTATTTGCCTGGGGCCAAAAACATTCAGTACTTC. This chain uses TRBV4-3 with TRBJ2-4; D not resolved. CDR3 length: 17 amino acids. The V end lost 0 bases, the J end lost 1 base, and 13 bases lay between the germline ends. Germline V gene data show CDR1 as LGHNA and CDR2 as YSLEER.

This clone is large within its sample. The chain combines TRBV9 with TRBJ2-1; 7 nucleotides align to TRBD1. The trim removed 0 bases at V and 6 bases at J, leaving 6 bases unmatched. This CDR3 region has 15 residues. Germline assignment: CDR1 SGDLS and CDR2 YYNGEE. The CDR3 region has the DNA TGTGCCAGCAGCGTAGGGCAGGGGGTGACCAATGAGCAGTTCTTC. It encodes CASSVGQGVTNEQFF.

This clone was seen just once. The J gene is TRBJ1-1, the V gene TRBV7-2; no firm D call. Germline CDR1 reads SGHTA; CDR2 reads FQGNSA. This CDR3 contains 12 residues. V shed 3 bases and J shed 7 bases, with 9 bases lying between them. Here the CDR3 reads CASSLGNFEAFF. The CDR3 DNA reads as TGTGCCAGCAGCTTGGGGAATTTTGAAGCTTTCTTT.

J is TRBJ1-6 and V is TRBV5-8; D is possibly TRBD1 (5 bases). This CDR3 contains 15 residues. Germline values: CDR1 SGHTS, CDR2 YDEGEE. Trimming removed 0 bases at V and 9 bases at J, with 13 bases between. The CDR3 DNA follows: TGTGCCAGCAGCTTGGGGGCGACAGTGTCTTCACCCCTCCACTTT. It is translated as CASSLGATVSSPLHF.

The CDR3 region is CASSLRAGFYTF. The CDR3 DNA reads as TGTGCCAGCAGCTTGAGGGCAGGGTTCTACACCTTC. The rearrangement links TRBV5-8 to TRBJ1-2; possible D gene TRBD1, 5 bases. V lost 1 base and J lost 10, with 11 bases in between. Germline V gives CDR1 SGHTS, CDR2 YDEGEE. The CDR3 runs 12 residues.

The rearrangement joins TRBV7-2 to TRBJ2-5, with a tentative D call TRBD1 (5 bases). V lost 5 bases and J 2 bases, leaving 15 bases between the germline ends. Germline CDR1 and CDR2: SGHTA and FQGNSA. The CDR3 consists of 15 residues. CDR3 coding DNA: TGTGCCAGCAGCCAGGCCCGACAGTTACAAGAGACCCAGTACTTC. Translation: CASSQARQLQETQYF.